Sequencing of this T cell receptor (beta chain) was carried out in a study of high-grade serous ovarian cancer treatment subgroups. Notes on the study in general: Clonal relatedness tracked neoantigen level, and by trend copy number and mutation load.

About this clone: Its specificity is not known.

Per germline, CDR1 MNHEY and CDR2 SVGAGI. Trimming shortened V by 5 bases and J by 1 base, and 11 bases separated the two germline ends. The CDR3 spans 15 residues. Measured with immunoSEQ multiplex PCR; TCRdb has only the in-frame clones, and not every one. The sample lists 4,500 or so clones; approximately 71% were seen once. Tumor samples were obtained before definitive surgery or chemotherapy. This TCR was sampled from a human donor with high-grade serous ovarian cancer. Specimen: tumor tissue. This chain connects TRBV6-5 to TRBJ2-2; D could derive from TRBD1 or TRBD2 (5 bases each). The DNA of the CDR3 is TGTGCCAGCAGTGGGGACCCAGAGAACACCGGGGAGCTGTTTTTT. This sequence encodes CASSGDPENTGELFF.